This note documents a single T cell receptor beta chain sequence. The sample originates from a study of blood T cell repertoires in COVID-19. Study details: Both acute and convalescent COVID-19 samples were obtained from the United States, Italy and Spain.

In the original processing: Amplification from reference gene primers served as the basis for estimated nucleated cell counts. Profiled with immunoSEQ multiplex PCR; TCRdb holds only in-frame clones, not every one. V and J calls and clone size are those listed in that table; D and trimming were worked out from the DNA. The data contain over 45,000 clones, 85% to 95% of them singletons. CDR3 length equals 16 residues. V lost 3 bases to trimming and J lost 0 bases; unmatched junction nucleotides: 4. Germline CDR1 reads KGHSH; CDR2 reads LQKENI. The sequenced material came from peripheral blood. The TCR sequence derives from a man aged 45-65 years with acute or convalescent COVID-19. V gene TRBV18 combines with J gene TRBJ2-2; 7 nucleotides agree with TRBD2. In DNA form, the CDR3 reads TGTGCCAGCTCACCCGTTGGGGGGGCGAACACCGGGGAGCTGTTTTTT. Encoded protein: CASSPVGGANTGELFF.